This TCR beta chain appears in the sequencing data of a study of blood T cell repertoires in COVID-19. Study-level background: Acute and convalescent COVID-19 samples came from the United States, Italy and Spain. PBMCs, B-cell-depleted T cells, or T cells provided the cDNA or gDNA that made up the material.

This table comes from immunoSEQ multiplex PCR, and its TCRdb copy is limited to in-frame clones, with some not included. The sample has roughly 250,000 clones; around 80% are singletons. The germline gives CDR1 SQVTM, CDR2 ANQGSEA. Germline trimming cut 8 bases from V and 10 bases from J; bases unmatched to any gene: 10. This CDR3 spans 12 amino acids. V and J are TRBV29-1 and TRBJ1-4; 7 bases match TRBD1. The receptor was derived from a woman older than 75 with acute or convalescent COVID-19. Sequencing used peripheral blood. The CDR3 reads CSYRAGGGKLFF. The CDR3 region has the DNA TGCAGCTATAGGGCAGGGGGTGGAAAACTGTTTTTT. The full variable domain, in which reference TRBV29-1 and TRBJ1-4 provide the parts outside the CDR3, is SAVISQKPSRDICQRGTSLTIQCQVDSQVTMMFWYRQQPGQSLTLIATANQGSEATYESGFVIDKFPISRPNLTFSTLTVSNMSPEDSSIYLCSYRAGGGKLFFGSGTQLSVL.